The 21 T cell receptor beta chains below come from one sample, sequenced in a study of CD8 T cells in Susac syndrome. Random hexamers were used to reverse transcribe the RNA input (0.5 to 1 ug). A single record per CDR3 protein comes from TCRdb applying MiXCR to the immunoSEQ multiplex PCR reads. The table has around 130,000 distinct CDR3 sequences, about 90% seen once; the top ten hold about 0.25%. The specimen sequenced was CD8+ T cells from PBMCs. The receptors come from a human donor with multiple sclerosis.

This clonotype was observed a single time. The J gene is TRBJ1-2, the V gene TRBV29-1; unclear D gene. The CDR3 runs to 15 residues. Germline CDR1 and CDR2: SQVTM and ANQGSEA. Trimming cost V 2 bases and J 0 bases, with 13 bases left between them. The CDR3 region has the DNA TGCAGCGTTGAACTGGAGGAAACGGCTAACTATGGCTACACCTTC. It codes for CSVELEETANYGYTF. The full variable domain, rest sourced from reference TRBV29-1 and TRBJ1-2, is SAVISQKPSRDICQRGTSLTIQCQVDSQVTMMFWYRQQPGQSLTLIATANQGSEATYESGFVIDKFPISRPNLTFSTLTVSNMSPEDSSIYLCSVELEETANYGYTFGSGTRLTVV.

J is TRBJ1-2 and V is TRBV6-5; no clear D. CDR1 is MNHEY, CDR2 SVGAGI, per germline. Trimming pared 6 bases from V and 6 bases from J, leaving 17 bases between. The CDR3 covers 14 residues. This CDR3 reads CASRPRTGWHGYTF. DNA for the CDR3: TGTGCCAGCAGACCTCGGACGGGTTGGCATGGCTACACCTTC.

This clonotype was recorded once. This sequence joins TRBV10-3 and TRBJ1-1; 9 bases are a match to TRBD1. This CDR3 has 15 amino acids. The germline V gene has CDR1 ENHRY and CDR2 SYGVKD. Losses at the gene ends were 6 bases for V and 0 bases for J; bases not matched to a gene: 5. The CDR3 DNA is TGTGCCATCAGGGCGGGACAGGGAGTGAACACTGAAGCTTTCTTT. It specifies CAIRAGQGVNTEAFF.

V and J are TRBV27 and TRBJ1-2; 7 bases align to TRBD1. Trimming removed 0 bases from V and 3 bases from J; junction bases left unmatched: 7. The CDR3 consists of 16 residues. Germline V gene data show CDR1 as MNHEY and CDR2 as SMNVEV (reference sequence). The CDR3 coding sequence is TGTGCCAGCAGTTTATCACTCAGGGGGTTAGACTATGGCTACACCTTC. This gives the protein CASSLSLRGLDYGYTF.

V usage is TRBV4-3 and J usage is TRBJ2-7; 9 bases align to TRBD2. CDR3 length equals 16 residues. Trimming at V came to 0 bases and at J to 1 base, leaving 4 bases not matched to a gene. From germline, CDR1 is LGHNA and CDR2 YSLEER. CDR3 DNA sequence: TGCGCCAGCAGCCAAGATTCCCTAGCGGGGTCCTACGAGCAGTACTTC. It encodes CASSQDSLAGSYEQYF.

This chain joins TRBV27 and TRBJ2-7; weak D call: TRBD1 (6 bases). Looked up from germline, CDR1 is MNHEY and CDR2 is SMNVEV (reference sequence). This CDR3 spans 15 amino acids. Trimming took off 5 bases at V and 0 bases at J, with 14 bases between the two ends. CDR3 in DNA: TGTGCCAGCAGTGCATACAGGGCCTCCTCCTACGAGCAGTACTTC. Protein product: CASSAYRASSYEQYF.

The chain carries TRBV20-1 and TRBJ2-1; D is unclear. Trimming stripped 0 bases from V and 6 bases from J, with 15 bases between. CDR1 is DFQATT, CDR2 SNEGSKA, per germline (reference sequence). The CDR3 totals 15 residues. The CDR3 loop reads CSARDRPSPANEQFF. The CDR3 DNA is TGCAGTGCTAGAGACAGGCCCTCTCCGGCCAATGAGCAGTTCTTC.

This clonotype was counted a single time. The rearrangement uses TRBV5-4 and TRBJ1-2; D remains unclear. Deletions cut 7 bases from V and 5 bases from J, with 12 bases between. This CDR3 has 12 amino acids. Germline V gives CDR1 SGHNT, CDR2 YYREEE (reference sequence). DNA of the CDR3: TGTGCCAGCCGCGGCAAAATGTATGGCTACACCTTC. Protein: CASRGKMYGYTF.

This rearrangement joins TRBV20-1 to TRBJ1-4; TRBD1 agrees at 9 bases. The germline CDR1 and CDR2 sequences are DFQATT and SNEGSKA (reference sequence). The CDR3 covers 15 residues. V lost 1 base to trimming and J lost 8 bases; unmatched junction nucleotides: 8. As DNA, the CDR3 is TGCAGTGCTAGAGTAGGACAGGGGAACATGGAAAAACTGTTTTTT. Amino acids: CSARVGQGNMEKLFF.

In DNA, the CDR3 is TGTGCCAGCAGCGGCGGGACAGCCTCCTACGAGCAGTACTTC. Its protein is CASSGGTASYEQYF. V is TRBV14 and J is TRBJ2-7, with D possibly matching TRBD1 (7 bases). The CDR3 is made up of 14 amino acids. The V end was cut by 5 bases, the J end by 0 bases, with 11 bases between. Germline V gene data show CDR1 as SGHDN and CDR2 as FVKESK.

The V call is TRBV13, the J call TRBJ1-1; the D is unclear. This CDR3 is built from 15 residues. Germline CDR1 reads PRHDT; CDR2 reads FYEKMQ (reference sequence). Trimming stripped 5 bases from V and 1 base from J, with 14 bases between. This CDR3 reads CASSHAYSGNTEAFF. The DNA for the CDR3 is TGTGCCAGCAGCCACGCTTACTCGGGGAACACTGAAGCTTTCTTT.

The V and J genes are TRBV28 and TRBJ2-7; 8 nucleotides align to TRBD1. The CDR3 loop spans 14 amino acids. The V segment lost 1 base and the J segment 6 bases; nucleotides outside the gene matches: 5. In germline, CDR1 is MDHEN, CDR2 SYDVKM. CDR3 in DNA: TGTGCCAGCAGTTTATCCAGGGGGCAGAGCGAGCAGTACTTC. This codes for CASSLSRGQSEQYF.

CDR3 residues: CASGPLKASGSGETQYF. The CDR3 coding sequence is TGTGCCAGCGGCCCCCTGAAGGCTAGCGGGAGCGGAGAGACCCAGTACTTC. The J gene is TRBJ2-5, the V gene TRBV6-2 or TRBV6-3, with 10 bases lining up with TRBD2. Trimming took 8 bases from V and 4 from J; bases not matched to a gene: 16. The CDR3 totals 17 residues. Germline V CDR1 and CDR2: MNHEY, SVGEGT.

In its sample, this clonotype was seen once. CDR3 in DNA: TGTGCCAGCAGCTTTCCCCATAAAGAGACCCAGTACTTC. This sequence encodes CASSFPHKETQYF. This sequence joins TRBV7-9 and TRBJ2-5; D not certain. From germline, CDR1 is SEHNR and CDR2 FQNEAQ (reference sequence). This CDR3 comprises 13 residues. With 3 bases removed from V and 3 bases from J, the gap between germline ends came to 8 bases.

The CDR3 loop is CASRDRVANTGELFF. The DNA of the CDR3 is TGTGCCAGCCGAGACCGAGTCGCGAACACCGGGGAGCTGTTTTTT. The chain combines TRBV19 with TRBJ2-2, with D uncertain. Germline lookup yields CDR1 LNHDA and CDR2 SQIVND (reference sequence). CDR3 size: 15 residues. Trimming took 9 bases from V and 0 from J, leaving 14 bases between them.

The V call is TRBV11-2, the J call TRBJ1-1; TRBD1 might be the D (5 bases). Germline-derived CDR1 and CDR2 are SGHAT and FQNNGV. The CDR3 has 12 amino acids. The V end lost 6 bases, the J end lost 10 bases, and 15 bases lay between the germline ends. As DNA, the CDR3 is TGTGCCAGCAGTTCAGGCGGGACCGGAGCTTTCTTT. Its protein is CASSSGGTGAFF.

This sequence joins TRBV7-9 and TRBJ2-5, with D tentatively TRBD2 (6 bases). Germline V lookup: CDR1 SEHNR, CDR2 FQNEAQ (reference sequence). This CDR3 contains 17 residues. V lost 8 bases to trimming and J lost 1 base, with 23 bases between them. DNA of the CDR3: TGTGCCAGCGCCCCCCCTTTGGGGGGAGTACCCCAAGAGACCCAGTACTTC. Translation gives CASAPPLGGVPQETQYF.

This chain's CDR3 is CASSVGSTPNYGYTF. The CDR3 DNA follows: TGTGCCAGCAGCGTGGGCAGTACTCCTAACTATGGCTACACCTTC. The chain couples TRBV9 to TRBJ1-2; no clear D gene. In germline, CDR1 is SGDLS, CDR2 YYNGEE. The CDR3 consists of 15 residues. V was shortened by 2 bases and J by 0 bases, with 11 bases between the two germline ends.

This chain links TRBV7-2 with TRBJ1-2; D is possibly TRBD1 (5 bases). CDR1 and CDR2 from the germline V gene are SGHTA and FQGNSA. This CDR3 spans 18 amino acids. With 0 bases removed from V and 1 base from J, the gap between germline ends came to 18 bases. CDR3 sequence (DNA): TGTGCCAGCAGCTTAGCGCAGGGACTGACATACATTAACTATGGCTACACCTTC. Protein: CASSLAQGLTYINYGYTF.

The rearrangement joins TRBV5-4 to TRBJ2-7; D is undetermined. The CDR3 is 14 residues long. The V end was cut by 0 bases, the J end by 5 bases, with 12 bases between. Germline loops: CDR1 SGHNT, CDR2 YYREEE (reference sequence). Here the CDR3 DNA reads TGTGCCAGCAGCTTGGGATTGACGCCCGACGAGCAGTACTTC. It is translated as CASSLGLTPDEQYF.

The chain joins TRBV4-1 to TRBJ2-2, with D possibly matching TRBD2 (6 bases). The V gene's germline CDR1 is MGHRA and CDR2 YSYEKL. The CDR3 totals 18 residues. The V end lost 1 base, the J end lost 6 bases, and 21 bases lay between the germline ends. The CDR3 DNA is TGCGCCAGCAGCCAAGTGCCGGTAGTAGCGGCGGAGGCCGGGGAGCTGTTTTTT. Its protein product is CASSQVPVVAAEAGELFF.